This TCR beta chain was sequenced in a study of metastatic and nonmetastatic thyroid tumors. Study summary: Malignant and benign thyroid patients had repertoires compared in peripheral blood and tumor or nodule tissue.

In the authors' methods: A papillary thyroid cancer distant-metastasis classifier was built from CDR3 differences across clinicopathological groups. MiXCR reprocessed the PCR reads for TCRdb. The V and J calls come from TCRdb's annotation, not from the publication. Among a few thousand clones listed, about a third were seen once. Among the patients, none had received any treatment before thyroid surgery. This clone was observed a few times. What it binds is not known. Study observations and caveats: Versus benign nodules, malignant thyroid tumors reportedly had significantly higher TCR beta diversity, in blood and tumor.

CDR3 length equals 16 residues. V gave up 7 bases and J gave up 2 bases, with 20 bases separating them. Germline V gene lookup returns CDR1 LNHDA and CDR2 SQIVND (reference sequence). Sequenced material: adjacent normal tissue. V and J are TRBV19 and TRBJ1-1; D perhaps matches TRBD1 (5 bases). This receptor was obtained from a female donor with papillary thyroid cancer or a benign thyroid nodule (not recorded which). Some clones in this sample may be carry-over from other donors' samples. DNA of the CDR3: TGTGCCAGTACCCCAGGGACGTTGGGAATCAACACTGAAGCTTTCTTT. Translated: CASTPGTLGINTEAFF.